This entry is about one T cell receptor beta chain. As yet, its antigen is unknown. This entry comes from a study of blood T cells in healthy people across ages. V was clipped by 3 bases and J by 2 bases; unmatched bases: 3. This CDR3 is 14 amino acids long. The germline gives CDR1 KGHSH, CDR2 LQKENI. Whole-study findings and limits: Diversity estimated from one million T cells was considered an underestimate.

Every participating donor contributed about 10 milliliters of peripheral blood through a draw. Total RNA extraction produced at least 5.5 micrograms (per sample) for the study. Primers used in a second PCR of about 6 to 11 cycles were a sample-barcoded 5' primer and a J-beta primer mix. The template-switch adaptor, which had 12 random nucleotides, put a tag on each cDNA molecule. From the 5' RACE reads, TCRdb called clonotypes with MiXCR, one entry per CDR3 protein. This sample has about 680,000 distinct CDR3 sequences, with roughly 50% found just once. The sample consisted of blood. The V and J genes are TRBV18 and TRBJ2-7, with 8 bases matching TRBD1. The TCR comes from a woman aged 55-75 years in good health. CDR3 sequence: CASSPGQATYEQYF. CDR3 nucleotide sequence: TGTGCCAGCTCACCGGGACAGGCCACCTACGAGCAGTACTTC.